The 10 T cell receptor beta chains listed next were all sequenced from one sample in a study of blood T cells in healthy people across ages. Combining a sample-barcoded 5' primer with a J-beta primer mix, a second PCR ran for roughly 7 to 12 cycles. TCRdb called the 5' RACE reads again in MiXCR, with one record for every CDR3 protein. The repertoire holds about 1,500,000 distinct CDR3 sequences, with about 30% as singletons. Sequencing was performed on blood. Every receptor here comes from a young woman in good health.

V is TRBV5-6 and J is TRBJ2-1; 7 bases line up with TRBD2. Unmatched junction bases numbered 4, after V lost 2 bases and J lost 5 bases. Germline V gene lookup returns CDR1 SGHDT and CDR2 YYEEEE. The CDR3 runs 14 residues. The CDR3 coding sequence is TGTGCCAGCAGCTTTAGACTAGCCCACAATGAGCAGTTCTTC. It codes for CASSFRLAHNEQFF.

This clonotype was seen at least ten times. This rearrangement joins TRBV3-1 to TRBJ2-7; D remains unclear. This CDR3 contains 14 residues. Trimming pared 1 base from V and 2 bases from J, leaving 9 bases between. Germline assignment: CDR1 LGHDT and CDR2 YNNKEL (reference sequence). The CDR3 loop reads CASSQAYGTYEQYF. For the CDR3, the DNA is TGTGCCAGCAGCCAAGCCTACGGTACCTACGAGCAGTACTTC.

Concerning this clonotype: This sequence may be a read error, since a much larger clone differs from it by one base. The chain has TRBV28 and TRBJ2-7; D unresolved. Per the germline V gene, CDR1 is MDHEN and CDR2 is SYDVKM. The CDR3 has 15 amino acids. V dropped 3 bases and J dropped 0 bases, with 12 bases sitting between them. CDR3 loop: CASSLIGRSSYEQYF. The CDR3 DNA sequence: TGTGCCAGCAGTTTGATAGGGCGGAGCTCCTACGAGCAGTACTTC. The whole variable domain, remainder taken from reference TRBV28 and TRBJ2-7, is DVKVTQSSRYLVKRTGEKVFLECVQDMDHENMFWYRQDPGLGLRLIYFSYDVKMKEKGDIPEGYSVSREKKERFSLILESASTNQTSMYLCASSLIGRSSYEQYFGPGTRLTVT.

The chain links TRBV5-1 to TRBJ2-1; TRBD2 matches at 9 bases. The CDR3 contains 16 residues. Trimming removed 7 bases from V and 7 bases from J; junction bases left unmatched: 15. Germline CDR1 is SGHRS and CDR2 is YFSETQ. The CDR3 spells CASRSQGGGANNEQFF. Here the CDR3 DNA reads TGCGCCAGCCGATCGCAGGGCGGGGGGGCTAATAATGAGCAGTTCTTC.

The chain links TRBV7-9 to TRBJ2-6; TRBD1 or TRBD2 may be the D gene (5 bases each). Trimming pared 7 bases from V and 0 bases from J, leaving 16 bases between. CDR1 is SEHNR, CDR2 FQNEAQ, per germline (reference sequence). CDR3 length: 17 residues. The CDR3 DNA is TGTGCCAGCACCCGAGGGGACCCGAGCTCTGGGGCCAACGTCCTGACTTTC. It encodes CASTRGDPSSGANVLTF.

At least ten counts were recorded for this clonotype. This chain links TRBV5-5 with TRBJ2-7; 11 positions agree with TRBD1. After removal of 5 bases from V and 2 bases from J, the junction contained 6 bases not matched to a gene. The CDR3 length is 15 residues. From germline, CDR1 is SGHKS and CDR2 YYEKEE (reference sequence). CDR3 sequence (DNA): TGTGCCAGCAGGACTGGGACAGGGGGGGCCTACGAGCAGTACTTC. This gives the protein CASRTGTGGAYEQYF.

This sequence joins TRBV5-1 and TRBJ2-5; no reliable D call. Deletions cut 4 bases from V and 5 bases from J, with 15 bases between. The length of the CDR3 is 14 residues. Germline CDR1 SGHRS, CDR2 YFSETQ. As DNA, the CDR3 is TGCGCCAGCAGCCCTGGCTCTGCGGTGGAGACCCAGTACTTC. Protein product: CASSPGSAVETQYF.

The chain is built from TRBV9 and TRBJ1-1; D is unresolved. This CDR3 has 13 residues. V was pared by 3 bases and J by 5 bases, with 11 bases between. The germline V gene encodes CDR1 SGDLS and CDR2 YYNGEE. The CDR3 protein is CASSGGWSTEAFF. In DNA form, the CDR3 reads TGTGCCAGCAGCGGAGGGTGGTCAACTGAAGCTTTCTTT.

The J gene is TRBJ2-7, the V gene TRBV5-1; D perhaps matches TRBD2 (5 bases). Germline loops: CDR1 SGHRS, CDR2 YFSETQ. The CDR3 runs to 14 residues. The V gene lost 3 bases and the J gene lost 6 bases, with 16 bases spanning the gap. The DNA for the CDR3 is TGCGCCAGCAGCTCGCAGGCACAAGGAGGCGAGCAGTACTTC. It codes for CASSSQAQGGEQYF.

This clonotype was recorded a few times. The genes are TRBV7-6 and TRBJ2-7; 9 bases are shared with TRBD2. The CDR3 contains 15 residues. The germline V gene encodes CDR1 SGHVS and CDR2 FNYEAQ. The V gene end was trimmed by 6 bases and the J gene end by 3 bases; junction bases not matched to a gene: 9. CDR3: CASREGLAPYYEQYF. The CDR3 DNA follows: TGTGCCAGCAGGGAGGGACTAGCTCCGTACTACGAGCAGTACTTC.